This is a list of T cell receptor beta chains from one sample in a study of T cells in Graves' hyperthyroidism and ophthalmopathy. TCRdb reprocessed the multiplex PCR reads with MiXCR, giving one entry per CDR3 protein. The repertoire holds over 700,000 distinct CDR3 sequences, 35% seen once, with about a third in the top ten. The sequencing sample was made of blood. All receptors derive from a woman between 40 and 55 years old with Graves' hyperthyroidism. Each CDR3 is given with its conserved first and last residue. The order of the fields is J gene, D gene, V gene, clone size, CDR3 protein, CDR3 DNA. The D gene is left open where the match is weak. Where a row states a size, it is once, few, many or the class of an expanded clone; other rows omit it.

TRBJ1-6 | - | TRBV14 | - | CASSQRVNSPLHF | TGTGCCAGCAGCCAGAGAGTAAATTCACCCCTCCACTTT
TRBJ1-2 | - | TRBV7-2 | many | CASSSAPTYGYTF | TGTGCCAGCAGCTCCGCCCCCACCTATGGCTACACCTTC
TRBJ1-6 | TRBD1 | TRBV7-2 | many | CASSPVSGTGISPLHF | TGTGCCAGCAGCCCCGTGTCTGGGACAGGGATTTCACCCCTCCACTTT
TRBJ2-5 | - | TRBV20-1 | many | CSASTGSETQYF | TGCAGTGCTAGCACAGGGAGCGAGACCCAGTACTTC
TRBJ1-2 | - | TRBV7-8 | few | CASSLAVDRGGYTF | TGTGCCAGCAGCTTAGCCGTGGATAGGGGAGGCTACACCTTC
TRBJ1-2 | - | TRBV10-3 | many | CATGSVGAPGYGYTF | TGTGCCACCGGCAGTGTAGGGGCGCCGGGCTATGGCTACACCTTC
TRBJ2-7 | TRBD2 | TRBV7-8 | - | CASSFGLAVSYEQYF | TGTGCCAGCAGTTTTGGACTAGCGGTCTCCTACGAGCAGTACTTC
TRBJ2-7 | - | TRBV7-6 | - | CASSIKDSSYNEQYF | TGTGCCAGCAGCATAAAGGACAGCTCCTACAATGAGCAGTACTTC
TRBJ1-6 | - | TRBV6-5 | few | CASRLARASNSPLHF | TGTGCCTCCCGGTTAGCCCGAGCCTCAAATTCACCCCTCCACTTT
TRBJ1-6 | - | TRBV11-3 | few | CASSRRGRVSPLHF | TGTGCCAGCAGCCGACGGGGGCGCGTTTCACCCCTCCACTTT
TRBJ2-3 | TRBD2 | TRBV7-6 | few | CASSLGLAASDTQYF | TGTGCCAGCAGCTTAGGGCTAGCGGCTTCAGATACGCAGTATTTT
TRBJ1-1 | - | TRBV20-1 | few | CSASPPQNTEAFF | TGCAGTGCTAGTCCACCCCAAAACACTGAAGCTTTCTTT
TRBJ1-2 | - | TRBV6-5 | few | CASSILTGYTF | TGTGCCAGCAGTATATTGACAGGCTACACCTTC
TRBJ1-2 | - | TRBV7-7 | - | CASNQRGRDGYTF | TGTGCTAGCAACCAGAGGGGTAGGGATGGCTACACCTTC
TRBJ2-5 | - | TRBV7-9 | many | CASSLVDGLRGETQYF | TGTGCCAGCAGCTTAGTCGACGGCCTCAGGGGTGAGACCCAGTACTTC
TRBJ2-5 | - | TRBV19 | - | CASSIGTQYF | TGTGCCAGTAGTATAGGGACCCAGTACTTC
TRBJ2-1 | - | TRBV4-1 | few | CASSQDRTSNNEQFF | TGCGCCAGCAGCCAAGATCGAACTAGCAACAATGAGCAGTTCTTC
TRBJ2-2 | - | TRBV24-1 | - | CATSGSGGELFF | TGTGCCACCAGCGGGAGTGGAGGGGAGCTGTTTTTT
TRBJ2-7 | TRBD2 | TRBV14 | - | CASSPTAGGVSYEQYF | TGTGCCAGCAGCCCCACAGCGGGAGGGGTCTCCTACGAGCAGTACTTC